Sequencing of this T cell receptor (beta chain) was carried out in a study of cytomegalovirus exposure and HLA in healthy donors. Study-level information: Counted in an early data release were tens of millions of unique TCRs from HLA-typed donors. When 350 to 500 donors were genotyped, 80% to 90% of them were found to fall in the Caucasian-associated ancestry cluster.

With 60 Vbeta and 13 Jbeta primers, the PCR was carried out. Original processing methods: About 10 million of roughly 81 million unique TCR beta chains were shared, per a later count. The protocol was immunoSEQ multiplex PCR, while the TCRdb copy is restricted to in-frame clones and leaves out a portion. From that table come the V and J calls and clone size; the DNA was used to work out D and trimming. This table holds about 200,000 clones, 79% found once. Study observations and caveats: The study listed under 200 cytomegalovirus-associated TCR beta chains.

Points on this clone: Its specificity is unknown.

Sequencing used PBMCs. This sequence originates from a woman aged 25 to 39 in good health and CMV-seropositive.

The CDR3 spells CASSLMKGRVETQYF. The CDR3 nucleotides are TGTGCCAGCAGCTTAATGAAGGGGAGGGTTGAGACCCAGTACTTC. The rearrangement links TRBV7-8 to TRBJ2-5; 7 bases agree with TRBD2. V lost 2 bases, J lost 5 bases, and 8 bases stayed unmatched. CDR3 length: 15 amino acids. Germline CDR1 SGHVS, CDR2 FQNEAQ.